A selection of T cell receptor beta chains follows, all from one sample in a study of T cell changes during pregnancy in multiple sclerosis. Here immunoSEQ multiplex PCR was the method, and the copy in TCRdb shows in-frame clones only, minus some. The sample holds some 37,000 clones; 91% are singletons and the top ten take about 12%. The material sequenced was CD8+ T cells from peripheral blood mononuclear cells, taken after pregnancy. The origin of the receptors is a female donor with multiple sclerosis, enrolled in a pregnancy study. Both conserved end residues are part of each CDR3.

v_call cdr3_length cdr3_aa
TRBV28 14 CASSLWEIPDTQYF
TRBV28 15 CASLATGASNQPQHF
TRBV5-1 13 CASSRESSYEQYF
TRBV23-1 15 CASSQRQGRNTEAFF
TRBV27 19 CASSLSGTLLIANTGELFF
TRBV7-2 16 CASSPITGTPAGEQFF
TRBV2 12 CASSRTGVEQYF
TRBV15 16 CATTQGPDRGKDIQYF
TRBV7-9 14 CASSLVDRDYEQYF
TRBV6-5 13 CASSPAGANVLTF
TRBV19 15 CASSPARGPGYEQYF
TRBV5-4 14 CASSYGLALDEQYF
TRBV29-1 12 CSVEDRSYEQYF
TRBV6-1 13 CASMPVQGTEAFF
TRBV28 16 CASNKGTSGYQETQYF
TRBV30 13 CAWSVLTGGEQFF
TRBV6-5 14 CASSYGGGNNEQFF
TRBV2 13 CASSELRGYEQYF
TRBV9 13 CASSAGDSYGYTF
TRBV9 13 CASSVDIHNEQFF
TRBV6-4 16 CASSDSSGGHTDTQYF
TRBV27 17 CASSPLQTHLFNTEAFF
TRBV9 14 CASSVDRERKGYTF
TRBV27 15 CASSPQGRGNEKLFF
TRBV4-2 13 CASSQNLENEQFF
TRBV9 16 CASSAGTSGRFDTQYF
TRBV6-4 15 CASSEEASGGNEQFF
TRBV29-1 13 CSADDREGYEQYF
TRBV27 15 CASSLSGTGRREQYF
TRBV7-9 14 CASSPGQGEYIQYF
TRBV7-9 15 CASTSSGKGLYEQFF
TRBV28 17 CASSLGWEEVSGNTIYF
TRBV6-5 11 CASSYWPTQYF
TRBV13 13 CASSIGNKKTQYF
TRBV2 13 CATKTGRGGELFF
TRBV6-6 12 CASSYSGEKLFF
TRBV28 14 CASSLRGYTDTQYF
TRBV13 13 CASSLDYQETQYF
TRBV5-4 18 CASSLPGLAVTSTDTQYF
TRBV27 13 CASSYGGNTEAFF
TRBV7-8 12 CASSGRLDEQFF
TRBV28 14 CASRPDRGNQPQHF
TRBV27 15 CASSYRTSGSFEQYF
TRBV7-9 15 CASSDLRNRVYGYTF
TRBV9 19 CASSVIGFSGSSSTDTQYF
TRBV28 16 CASSLPTALWDNEQFF
TRBV15 13 CATSRDSLSRQFF
TRBV7-9 14 CASSPGQEYTEAFF
TRBV9 17 CASSDSTGGAGYDTQYF
TRBV9 11 CASSAGGGYTF
TRBV28 12 CASRQGMTEAFF
TRBV7-3 15 CASSLTSGRGDTQYF
TRBV5-6 16 CASSWRTGQSTDTQYF
TRBV6-6 14 CASSYVQADYGYTF
TRBV27 14 CASSPTYSNQPQHF
TRBV4-1 14 CASSQVQGADTQYF
TRBV7-2 16 CASSLVLAGVTDTQYF